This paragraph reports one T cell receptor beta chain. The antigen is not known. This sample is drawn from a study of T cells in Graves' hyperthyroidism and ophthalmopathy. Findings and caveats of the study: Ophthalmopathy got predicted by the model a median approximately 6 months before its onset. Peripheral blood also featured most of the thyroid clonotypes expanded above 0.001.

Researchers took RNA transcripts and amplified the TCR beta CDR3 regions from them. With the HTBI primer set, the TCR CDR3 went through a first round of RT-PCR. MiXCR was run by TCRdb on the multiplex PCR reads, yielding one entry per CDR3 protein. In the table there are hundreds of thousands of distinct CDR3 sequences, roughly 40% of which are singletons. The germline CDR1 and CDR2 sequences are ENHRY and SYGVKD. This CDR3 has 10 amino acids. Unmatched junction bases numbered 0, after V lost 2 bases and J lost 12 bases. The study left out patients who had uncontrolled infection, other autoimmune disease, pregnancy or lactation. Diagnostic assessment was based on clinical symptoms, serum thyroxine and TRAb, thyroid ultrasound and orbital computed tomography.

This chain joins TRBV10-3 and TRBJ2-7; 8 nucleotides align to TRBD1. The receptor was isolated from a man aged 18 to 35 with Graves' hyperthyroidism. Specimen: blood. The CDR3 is CAISEDRGYF. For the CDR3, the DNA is TGTGCCATCAGTGAGGACAGGGGGTACTTC.